This T cell receptor (beta chain) was profiled in a study of blood T cell repertoires in COVID-19. Whole-study context: COVID-19 samples from acute and convalescent phases originated in the United States, Italy and Spain. T cells, B-cell-depleted T cells, or PBMCs provided the cDNA or gDNA that served as material.

The V gene's germline CDR1 is SGHAT and CDR2 FQNNGV. The CDR3 runs to 13 residues. Between the trimmed V and J ends, which lost 5 bases and 0 bases, there was a span of 7 bases. Seattle participants joined during active infection and were tracked over time. Using immunoSEQ multiplex PCR, the repertoire was profiled, and TCRdb retains in-frame clones only, with some absent. Here the sample spans about 410,000 clones, around 91% being singletons. The TCR comes from a woman in her 40s with COVID-19, enrolled during active disease. The sample taken for sequencing was peripheral blood. The J gene is TRBJ1-2, the V gene TRBV11-2; D not resolved. The CDR3 DNA follows: TGTGCCAGCAGCCCCCCGGCTAACTATGGCTACACCTTC. As protein: CASSPPANYGYTF.